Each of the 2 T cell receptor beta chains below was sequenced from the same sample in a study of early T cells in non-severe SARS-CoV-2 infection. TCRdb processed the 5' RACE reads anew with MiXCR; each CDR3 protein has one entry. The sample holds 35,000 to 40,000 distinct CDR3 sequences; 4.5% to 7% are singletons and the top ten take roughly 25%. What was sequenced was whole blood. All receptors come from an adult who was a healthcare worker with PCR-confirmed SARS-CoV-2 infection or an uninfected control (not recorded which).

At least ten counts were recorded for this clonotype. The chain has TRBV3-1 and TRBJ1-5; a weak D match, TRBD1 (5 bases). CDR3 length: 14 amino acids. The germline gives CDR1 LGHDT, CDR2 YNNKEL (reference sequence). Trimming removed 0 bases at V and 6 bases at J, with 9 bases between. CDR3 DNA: TGTGCCAGCAGCCAAGATGCGGGGGTTCAGCCCCAGCATTTT. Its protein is CASSQDAGVQPQHF.

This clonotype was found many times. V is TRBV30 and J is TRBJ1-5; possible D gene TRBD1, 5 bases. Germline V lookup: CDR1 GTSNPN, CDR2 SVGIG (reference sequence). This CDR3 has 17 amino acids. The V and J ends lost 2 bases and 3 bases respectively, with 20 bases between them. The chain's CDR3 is CAWSPGFGGTYNQPQHF. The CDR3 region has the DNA TGTGCCTGGAGTCCTGGGTTCGGGGGGACGTACAATCAGCCCCAGCATTTT.